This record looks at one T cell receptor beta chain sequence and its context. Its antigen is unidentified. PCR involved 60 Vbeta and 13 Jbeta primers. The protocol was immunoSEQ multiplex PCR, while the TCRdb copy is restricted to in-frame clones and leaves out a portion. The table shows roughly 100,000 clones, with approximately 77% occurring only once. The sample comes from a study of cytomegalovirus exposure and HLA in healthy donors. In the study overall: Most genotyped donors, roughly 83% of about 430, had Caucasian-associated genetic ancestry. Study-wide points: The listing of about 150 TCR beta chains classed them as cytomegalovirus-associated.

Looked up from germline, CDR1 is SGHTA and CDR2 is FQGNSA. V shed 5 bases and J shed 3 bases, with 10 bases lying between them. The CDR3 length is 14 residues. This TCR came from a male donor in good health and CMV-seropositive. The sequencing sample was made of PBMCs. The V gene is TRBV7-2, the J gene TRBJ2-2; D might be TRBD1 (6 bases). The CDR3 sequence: CASSLDRYTGELFF. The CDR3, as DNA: TGTGCCAGCAGCCTTGACAGGTACACCGGGGAGCTGTTTTTT. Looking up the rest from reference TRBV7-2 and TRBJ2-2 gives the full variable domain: GAGVSQSPSNKVTEKGKDVELRCDPISGHTALYWYRQSLGQGLEFLIYFQGNSAPDKSGLPSDRFSAERTGGSVSTLTIQRTQQEDSAVYLCASSLDRYTGELFFGEGSRLTVL.